This entry lists 21 T cell receptor beta chains sequenced from one sample in a study of blood T cell repertoires in COVID-19. Libraries were prepared by immunoSEQ multiplex PCR; TCRdb keeps only in-frame clonotypes and omits some of them. The table lists about 290,000 clones, around 92% of them singletons, with 11% in the top ten. The sample comprised peripheral blood. The receptors were gathered from a woman aged 25 to 39 with COVID-19, enrolled during active disease.

The rearrangement links TRBV6-5 to TRBJ1-1, with 10 positions matching TRBD1. This CDR3 is built from 15 residues. V was pared by 6 bases and J by 3 bases, with 7 bases of the junction left unmatched. In germline, CDR1 is MNHEY, CDR2 SVGAGI. CDR3 in amino acids: CASSRTGGPYTEAFF. CDR3 sequence (DNA): TGTGCCAGCAGCCGGACAGGGGGACCGTACACTGAAGCTTTCTTT.

V usage is TRBV7-6 and J usage is TRBJ2-5, with D possibly TRBD2 on 5 matching bases. The CDR3 is 12 residues long. With 5 bases removed from V and 8 bases from J, the gap between germline ends came to 12 bases. Per the germline V gene, CDR1 is SGHVS and CDR2 is FNYEAQ. CDR3 nucleotides: TGTGCCAGCAGCCCGCATTCGGGAACCCAGTACTTC. Translation gives CASSPHSGTQYF.

This clone was seen a few times. The rearrangement uses TRBV5-1 and TRBJ1-5; D possibly corresponds to TRBD1 (5 bases). V was trimmed by 0 bases and J by 7 bases, leaving 14 bases between them. Germline CDR1 SGHRS, CDR2 YFSETQ. This CDR3 contains 15 residues. The CDR3, as DNA: TGCGCCAGCAGCTTGGACCCCGGGTCAGGGCAGCCCCAGCATTTT. Translating it yields CASSLDPGSGQPQHF. The full variable domain, its missing parts supplied by reference TRBV5-1 and TRBJ1-5, is KAGVTQTPRYLIKTRGQQVTLSCSPISGHRSVSWYQQTPGQGLQFLFEYFSETQRNKGNFPGRFSGRQFSNSRSEMNVSTLELGDSALYLCASSLDPGSGQPQHFGDGTRLSIL.

The chain recombines TRBV5-1 with TRBJ1-2, with TRBD1 as a possible D gene (6 bases). Trimming stripped 4 bases from V and 6 bases from J, with 13 bases between. The CDR3 is made up of 13 amino acids. CDR1 and CDR2 (germline): SGHRS, YFSETQ. The CDR3 DNA follows: TGCGCCAGCAGCCCAGCAGGGGAGAATGGCTACACCTTC. It encodes CASSPAGENGYTF.

The chain carries TRBV27 and TRBJ1-5; no reliable D call. CDR1 MNHEY and CDR2 SMNVEV come from the germline V gene (reference sequence). V was cut by 2 bases and J by 2 bases, with 10 bases left in between. The CDR3 contains 15 residues. CDR3 in DNA: TGTGCCAGCAGTTTACTTCCCCCAGGCAATCAGCCCCAGCATTTT. Its protein is CASSLLPPGNQPQHF.

The gene calls are TRBV28 and TRBJ2-7; D unresolved. Germline V gene lookup returns CDR1 MDHEN and CDR2 SYDVKM. CDR3 length: 16 residues. Trimming shortened V by 4 bases and J by 2 bases, and 18 bases separated the two germline ends. CDR3 sequence: CASSSPLVDSTYEQYF. CDR3 bases: TGTGCCAGCAGTTCCCCTCTGGTTGATAGCACCTACGAGCAGTACTTC. Together with reference TRBV28 and TRBJ2-7, the CDR3 gives the full variable domain: DVKVTQSSRYLVKRTGEKVFLECVQDMDHENMFWYRQDPGLGLRLIYFSYDVKMKEKGDIPEGYSVSREKKERFSLILESASTNQTSMYLCASSSPLVDSTYEQYFGPGTRLTVT.

The V call is TRBV6-6, the J call TRBJ2-1; D might be TRBD2 (6 bases). V dropped 6 bases and J dropped 7 bases, with 13 bases sitting between them. CDR1 MNHNY and CDR2 SVGAGI come from the germline V gene (reference sequence). The CDR3 is 13 residues long. DNA for the CDR3: TGTGCCAGCAGACCTGGGACTCAAAATGAGCAGTTCTTC. This translates into CASRPGTQNEQFF.

This clone occurred a few times. This chain joins TRBV5-5 and TRBJ1-4; D is possibly TRBD1 (5 bases). Trimming took off 1 base at V and 8 bases at J, with 15 bases between the two ends. This CDR3 is 15 amino acids long. Germline CDR1 reads SGHKS; CDR2 reads YYEKEE (reference sequence). This chain's CDR3 is CASSLWGGRGEKLFF. CDR3 in DNA: TGTGCCAGCAGCTTGTGGGGGGGTCGAGGGGAAAAACTGTTTTTT.

This sequence joins TRBV28 and TRBJ2-7, with 8 bases identical to TRBD1. V lost 6 bases to trimming and J lost 2 bases; unmatched junction nucleotides: 6. In germline, CDR1 is MDHEN, CDR2 SYDVKM. The CDR3 length is 14 residues. CDR3 amino acids: CASSDRGLPYEQYF. The CDR3 DNA reads TGTGCCAGCAGCGACAGGGGTCTGCCCTACGAGCAGTACTTC.

This chain uses TRBV5-8 with TRBJ2-7, with no clear D. Germline assignment: CDR1 SGHTS and CDR2 YDEGEE. This CDR3 is 15 amino acids long. Trimming took 2 bases from V and 5 from J, leaving 17 bases between them. The CDR3 bases are TGTGCCAGCAGCTTCGCGTCCCTGGTGAGGAACGAGCAGTACTTC. Translation gives CASSFASLVRNEQYF.

This sequence joins TRBV4-1 and TRBJ2-7; 7 nucleotides match TRBD2. This CDR3 has 17 residues. Germline V gives CDR1 MGHRA, CDR2 YSYEKL. Unmatched junction bases numbered 17, after V lost 4 bases and J lost 5 bases. DNA for the CDR3: TGCGCCAGCAGCCCGACCCGACCCCGGGGAGGGGCCCACGAGCAGTACTTC. Translating gives CASSPTRPRGGAHEQYF.

This chain connects TRBV5-1 to TRBJ2-1; 14 bases align to TRBD2. This CDR3 comprises 15 residues. Trimming cost V 4 bases and J 6 bases; bases outside gene matches: 3. Looked up from germline, CDR1 is SGHRS and CDR2 is YFSETQ. The CDR3 DNA is TGCGCCAGCAGCCAGGGACTAGCGGGGGTCAATGAGCAGTTCTTC. This codes for CASSQGLAGVNEQFF. Full variable domain (remainder filled in from reference TRBV5-1 and TRBJ2-1): KAGVTQTPRYLIKTRGQQVTLSCSPISGHRSVSWYQQTPGQGLQFLFEYFSETQRNKGNFPGRFSGRQFSNSRSEMNVSTLELGDSALYLCASSQGLAGVNEQFFGPGTRLTVL.

The chain recombines TRBV28 with TRBJ1-1; TRBD1 matches at 10 bases. The CDR3 spans 16 residues. Germline CDR1 reads MDHEN; CDR2 reads SYDVKM. The junction had 14 bases not matched to a gene; V was cut back by 3 bases and J by 10 bases. Here the CDR3 DNA reads TGTGCCAGCAGTTTTCGCCCTTTTAAGGGGACAGGGGTAGCTTTCTTT. It codes for CASSFRPFKGTGVAFF. The whole variable domain, filled in from reference TRBV28 and TRBJ1-1, reads DVKVTQSSRYLVKRTGEKVFLECVQDMDHENMFWYRQDPGLGLRLIYFSYDVKMKEKGDIPEGYSVSREKKERFSLILESASTNQTSMYLCASSFRPFKGTGVAFFGQGTRLTVV.

This clone was observed a few times. V usage is TRBV5-1 and J usage is TRBJ1-1; a weak D match, TRBD1 (6 bases). V lost 4 bases and J 0 bases, leaving 19 bases between the germline ends. CDR1 is SGHRS, CDR2 YFSETQ, per germline. The CDR3 runs 17 residues. For the CDR3, the DNA is TGCGCCAGCAGCGGATCCCCCCGTGGGGGCATGAACACTGAAGCTTTCTTT. Translating it yields CASSGSPRGGMNTEAFF. The entire variable domain, with the rest obtained from reference TRBV5-1 and TRBJ1-1, is as follows: KAGVTQTPRYLIKTRGQQVTLSCSPISGHRSVSWYQQTPGQGLQFLFEYFSETQRNKGNFPGRFSGRQFSNSRSEMNVSTLELGDSALYLCASSGSPRGGMNTEAFFGQGTRLTVV.

This clone was observed a few times. The rearrangement links TRBV21-1 to TRBJ1-2; TRBD1 is taken as the D call from the table, unchecked against the DNA. TRBV21-1 represents a pseudogene. The CDR3 is 13 residues long. The chain's CDR3 is CASSKGTAYGYTF. For the CDR3, the DNA is TGTGCCAGCAGCAAAGGGACAGCCTATGGCTACACCTTC.

The chain recombines TRBV6-1 with TRBJ1-6, with 7 bases that match TRBD1. This CDR3 has 16 residues. Per the germline V gene, CDR1 is MNHNS and CDR2 is SASEGT. J lost 0 bases, V lost 4 bases, and 3 bases had no gene match. As DNA, the CDR3 is TGTGCCAGCAGTGGGGACAGTCTCTCCTATAATTCACCCCTCCACTTT. This codes for CASSGDSLSYNSPLHF.

A few counts support this clone. The chain has TRBV12-5 and TRBJ1-5, with D maybe TRBD1 (6 bases). The germline V gene has CDR1 LGHNT and CDR2 FRNRAP. The CDR3 consists of 13 residues. The germline V and J ends were trimmed by 3 bases and 6 bases, with 9 bases remaining between them. The CDR3 loop reads CASGFGGGQPQHF. The DNA of the CDR3 is TGTGCTAGTGGTTTTGGGGGCGGTCAGCCCCAGCATTTT.

The CDR3 DNA reads as TGCGCCAGCAGATACGGGGACAGTTCTGAAAAACTGTTTTTT. The encoded protein is CASRYGDSSEKLFF. This chain joins TRBV10-1 and TRBJ1-4; 7 nucleotides agree with TRBD1. V gave up 6 bases and J gave up 7 bases; unmatched junction bases: 8. The V gene's germline CDR1 is WNHNN and CDR2 SYGVQD (reference sequence). The length of the CDR3 is 14 residues.

The chain links TRBV5-6 to TRBJ2-3; D is possibly TRBD2 (5 bases). V dropped 5 bases and J dropped 9 bases, with 10 bases sitting between them. Germline values: CDR1 SGHDT, CDR2 YYEEEE. The CDR3 runs 11 residues. The CDR3 bases are TGTGCCAGCAGGCTAGGGAGCACGCAGTATTTT. Translation gives CASRLGSTQYF.

The sample holds a few counts of this clone. For the CDR3, the DNA is TGTGCCAGTACCTATGCGGTAAACACTGAAGCTTTCTTT. Protein: CASTYAVNTEAFF. The chain joins TRBV19 to TRBJ1-1; D call uncertain. Trimming stripped 7 bases from V and 2 bases from J, with 11 bases between. The CDR3 runs to 13 residues. CDR1 is LNHDA and CDR2 is SQIVND in the germline V gene (reference sequence).

This clone occurred a few times. The gene calls are TRBV7-9 and TRBJ2-1; TRBD1 agrees at 11 bases. The CDR3 consists of 16 residues. CDR1 and CDR2 (germline): SEHNR, FQNEAQ (reference sequence). Losses at the gene ends were 5 bases for V and 7 bases for J; bases not matched to a gene: 10. The CDR3 spells CASSPNGQGARNEQFF. The CDR3 coding sequence is TGTGCCAGCAGCCCAAACGGACAGGGGGCGCGTAATGAGCAGTTCTTC.